This T cell receptor (beta chain) was identified during a study of regulatory T cells in long-lasting Graves disease. Points on this clonotype: Its target is not known.

CDR3-region Arm-PCR and iRepertoire HTBI primers produced the TCR beta libraries. TCRdb processed the multiplex PCR reads anew with MiXCR; each CDR3 protein has one entry. The table records a few hundred thousand distinct CDR3 sequences, 20% to 25% of them present only once. Noted time point: persistent/refractory GD, antithyroid drugs over 5 years with positive TRAb. TCR sequences were obtained from RNA taken from PBMCs. Regarding the study as a whole: Whereas 1,000 or so public clonotypes were shared by new patients, persistent patients shared more, at 2,500 to 3,000. TRBV28, TRBJ1-2 and TRBJ2-5 emerged as the favored segments in persistent disease.

Per germline, CDR1 SGHAT and CDR2 FQNNGV. The CDR3 length is 15 residues. V was clipped by 5 bases and J by 1 base, with 14 bases between them. Source: peripheral blood mononuclear cells (PBMCs), taken when the disease was refractory, from a patient treated with antithyroid drugs. The clonotype comes from a woman in her forties with Graves disease. The rearrangement links TRBV11-2 to TRBJ1-1; maybe TRBD1 (6 bases). The CDR3 DNA reads TGTGCCAGCAGCGCCCCGGACAGAACGAACACTGAAGCTTTCTTT. Translation gives CASSAPDRTNTEAFF.